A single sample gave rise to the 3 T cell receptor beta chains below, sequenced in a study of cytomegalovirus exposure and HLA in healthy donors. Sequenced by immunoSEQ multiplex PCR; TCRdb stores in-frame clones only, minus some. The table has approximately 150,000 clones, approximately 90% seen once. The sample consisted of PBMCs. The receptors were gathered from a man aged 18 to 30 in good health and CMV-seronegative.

CDR3 coding DNA: TGTGCCAGCAGTTCCGGGGAGACCCAGTACTTC. Its protein product is CASSSGETQYF. This chain links TRBV27 with TRBJ2-5; no clear D. Trimming removed 4 bases at V and 5 bases at J, with 5 bases between. The CDR3 spans 11 residues. Germline CDR1 and CDR2: MNHEY and SMNVEV (reference sequence).

The CDR3 spells CASSPRTGRGYTF. The CDR3 region has the DNA TGTGCCAGCAGCCCTCGGACAGGACGCGGCTACACCTTC. This rearrangement joins TRBV11-2 to TRBJ1-2; 7 bases are shared with TRBD1. CDR1 is SGHAT, CDR2 FQNNGV, per germline. V lost 5 bases, J lost 8 bases, and 8 bases stayed unmatched. CDR3 length equals 13 residues.

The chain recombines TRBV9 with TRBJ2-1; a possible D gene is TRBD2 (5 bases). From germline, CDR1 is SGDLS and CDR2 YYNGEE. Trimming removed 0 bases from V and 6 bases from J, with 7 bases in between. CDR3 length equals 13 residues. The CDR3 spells CASSVDGGNEQFF. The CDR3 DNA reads TGTGCCAGCAGCGTAGATGGAGGCAATGAGCAGTTCTTC.